This TCR beta chain comes out of a study of shared clonotypes between healthy human individuals. Terminally differentiated effector memory CD45RA+ cells were left out of the naive CD8 fraction, which was CD45RO-negative and positively selected for CCR7. The germline V gene encodes CDR1 LNHDA and CDR2 SQIVND (reference sequence). This CDR3 has 16 residues. The V gene lost 5 bases and the J gene lost 7 bases, with 20 bases spanning the gap. General study results and limits: The study's rarefaction showed incomplete sorted-subset sequencing despite large depth. Shared across a few donors were about 4.8% of the naive CD4 clonotypes. Measured sharing among donors was expected to vary with sequencing depth. Clonotypes which were not shared had lower generation probabilities than clonotypes that all four donors shared.

Assay: immunoSEQ multiplex PCR; the TCRdb copy retains only in-frame clones and omits some. The sample has about 2.1 million clones; around 95% are singletons. In this sample, this clone turned up once. The antigen is unknown. Material: naive CD8+ T cells from PBMCs. The TCR originated in a man between 18 and 35 years old in good health. Some clones in this sample may be carry-over from other donors' samples. This chain links TRBV19 with TRBJ1-4, with a possible D match to TRBD1 (5 bases). CDR3 loop: CASSGGTLPGGEKLFF. CDR3 DNA: TGTGCCAGTAGTGGGGGGACCCTTCCGGGAGGTGAAAAACTGTTTTTT. Full variable domain (remainder filled in from reference TRBV19 and TRBJ1-4): DGGITQSPKYLFRKEGQNVTLSCEQNLNHDAMYWYRQDPGQGLRLIYYSQIVNDFQKGDIAEGYSVSREKKESFPLTVTSAQKNPTAFYLCASSGGTLPGGEKLFFGSGTQLSVL.